Shown below are 29 T cell receptor beta chains from a single sample sequenced in a study of early T cells in non-severe SARS-CoV-2 infection. TCRdb re-called the 5' RACE reads with MiXCR, one entry per CDR3 protein. The table includes tens of thousands of distinct CDR3 sequences, roughly 4.5% detected once. The specimen sequenced was whole blood. These receptors all stem from an adult who was a healthcare worker with PCR-confirmed SARS-CoV-2 infection or an uninfected control (not recorded which).

This clonotype showed up just a few times. This chain joins TRBV7-2 and TRBJ2-7; 8 positions match TRBD2. Trimming cost V 4 bases and J 0 bases; bases outside gene matches: 5. Germline loops: CDR1 SGHTA, CDR2 FQGNSA. This CDR3 contains 15 residues. The CDR3 spells CASSSLRGASYEQYF. The CDR3 DNA reads as TGTGCCAGCAGCTCCCTGCGGGGGGCCTCCTACGAGCAGTACTTC.

This clonotype was seen at least ten times. The chain recombines TRBV2 with TRBJ2-5; the match to TRBD1 covers 10 bases. There are 15 residues in the CDR3. J was trimmed by 1 base and V by 8 bases; bases with no gene match: 7. CDR1 and CDR2 (germline): SNHLY, FYNNEI. Here the CDR3 reads CASPRQGAPQETQYF. CDR3 DNA sequence: TGTGCCAGCCCCAGACAGGGGGCGCCCCAAGAGACCCAGTACTTC.

This clonotype showed up many times. This chain joins TRBV30 and TRBJ2-1, with D hard to call. The V end was cut by 3 bases, the J end by 5 bases, with 17 bases between. The CDR3 consists of 15 residues. Germline V lookup: CDR1 GTSNPN, CDR2 SVGIG (reference sequence). In DNA, the CDR3 is TGTGCCTGGAGCGGTGGGGTATACTCTAACAATGAGCAGTTCTTC. Amino acid sequence: CAWSGGVYSNNEQFF. Full variable domain (missing parts from reference TRBV30 and TRBJ2-1): SQTIHQWPATLVQPVGSPLSLECTVEGTSNPNLYWYRQAAGRGLQLLFYSVGIGQISSEVPQNLSASRPQDRQFILSSKKLLLSDSGFYLCAWSGGVYSNNEQFFGPGTRLTVL.

The rearrangement links TRBV20-1 to TRBJ2-2; maybe TRBD1 (6 bases). Germline CDR1 and CDR2: DFQATT and SNEGSKA (reference sequence). The germline V and J ends were trimmed by 0 bases and 6 bases, with 14 bases remaining between them. This CDR3 has 15 residues. The CDR3 region is CSARDSGRGSGELFF. The CDR3 DNA follows: TGCAGTGCTAGAGATTCGGGCAGGGGTTCCGGGGAGCTGTTTTTT.

The V and J genes are TRBV7-2 and TRBJ1-2; 7 positions match TRBD1. CDR1 is SGHTA, CDR2 FQGNSA, per germline. V lost 3 bases, J lost 0 bases, and 10 bases stayed unmatched. This CDR3 has 17 amino acids. The CDR3 sequence: CASSFGAGTEANYGYTF. The CDR3 coding sequence is TGTGCCAGCAGCTTTGGGGCCGGGACAGAAGCTAACTATGGCTACACCTTC.

The chain combines TRBV12-3 or TRBV12-4 with TRBJ1-2, with D perhaps TRBD1 (5 bases). Between the trimmed V and J ends, which lost 5 bases and 0 bases, there was a span of 7 bases. The CDR3 covers 13 residues. In DNA, the CDR3 is TGTGCCAGCAGTCCGACAGCTAACTATGGCTACACCTTC. This codes for CASSPTANYGYTF.

This clonotype was recorded many times. V usage is TRBV6-5 and J usage is TRBJ1-6; D perhaps matches TRBD1 (5 bases). Deletions cut 2 bases from V and 7 bases from J, with 12 bases between. The CDR3 length is 15 residues. CDR1 is MNHEY, CDR2 SVGAGI, per germline. In DNA form, the CDR3 reads TGTGCCAGCAGTTACGAGGGGCAGGGCAATTCACCCCTCCACTTT. The encoded protein is CASSYEGQGNSPLHF.

This clonotype was seen ten or more times. Germline is not matched at one junction end, which may reflect a read error. The V and J genes are TRBV6-5 and TRBJ2-6; D is possibly TRBD1 (6 bases). The CDR3 is 13 residues long. Germline loops: CDR1 MNHEY, CDR2 SVGAGI. This CDR3 reads CAGRGSGANVLTF. The CDR3 nucleotides are TGTGCCGGCAGGGGTTCTGGGGCCAACGTCCTGACCTTC.

This clonotype was detected a few times. The V and J genes are TRBV25-1 and TRBJ1-4, with 10 nucleotides matching TRBD1. The V segment lost 1 base and the J segment 9 bases; nucleotides outside the gene matches: 8. CDR1 is MGHDK, CDR2 SYGVNS, per germline. CDR3 length: 16 amino acids. The CDR3 sequence is CASSEFSGTGVKKLFF. Here the CDR3 DNA reads TGTGCCAGCAGTGAATTTTCCGGGACAGGGGTAAAAAAACTGTTTTTT. Full variable domain (rest looked up from reference TRBV25-1 and TRBJ1-4): EADIYQTPRYLVIGTGKKITLECSQTMGHDKMYWYQQDPGMELHLIHYSYGVNSTEKGDLSSESTVSRIRTEHFPLTLESARPSHTSQYLCASSEFSGTGVKKLFFGSGTQLSVL.

This clonotype was seen repeatedly, ten times or more. The genes are TRBV11-2 and TRBJ1-6; the match to TRBD1 covers 11 bases. The germline gives CDR1 SGHAT, CDR2 FQNNGV. V lost 1 base and J lost 8; bases outside the gene matches: 1. This CDR3 has 15 amino acids. In DNA form, the CDR3 reads TGTGCCAGCAGCTTAGGGACAGGGGGCGATTCACCCCTCCACTTT. Translation: CASSLGTGGDSPLHF. The complete variable domain, with remaining parts taken from reference TRBV11-2 and TRBJ1-6, reads EAGVAQSPRYKIIEKRQSVAFWCNPISGHATLYWYQQILGQGPKLLIQFQNNGVVDDSQLPKDRFSAERLKGVDSTLKIQPAKLEDSAVYLCASSLGTGGDSPLHFGNGTRLTVT.

The table lists this clonotype with many counts. The V call is TRBV25-1, the J call TRBJ2-3; maybe TRBD1 (6 bases). The CDR3 totals 16 residues. V was cut by 5 bases and J by 0 bases, with 15 bases left in between. The germline gives CDR1 MGHDK, CDR2 SYGVNS. The CDR3 DNA sequence: TGTGCCAGCAGTCCCCAGGGGAAGATCAGCACAGATACGCAGTATTTT. Translating gives CASSPQGKISTDTQYF.

Only a few counts were recorded for this clonotype. The gene calls are TRBV5-6 and TRBJ2-2; either TRBD1 or TRBD2 may fit D (5 bases each). The CDR3 contains 16 residues. Per germline, CDR1 SGHDT and CDR2 YYEEEE. The V end lost 4 bases, the J end lost 5 bases, and 18 bases lay between the germline ends. CDR3 protein: CASSIAGTWRTGELFF. The CDR3 coding sequence is TGTGCCAGCAGCATAGCCGGGACCTGGAGGACCGGGGAGCTGTTTTTT.

The table lists this clonotype with many counts. V is TRBV5-1 and J is TRBJ1-1; TRBD1 matches at 8 bases. V was clipped by 3 bases and J by 7 bases; unmatched bases: 5. The CDR3 is 13 residues long. CDR1 is SGHRS and CDR2 is YFSETQ in the germline V gene. The CDR3, as DNA: TGCGCCAGCAGCTCCCTCACAGGGGGTGAAGCTTTCTTT. Protein: CASSSLTGGEAFF.

This clonotype was seen many times. This chain uses TRBV27 with TRBJ1-6; TRBD1 aligns across 7 bases. The CDR3 totals 18 residues. The germline V gene encodes CDR1 MNHEY and CDR2 SMNVEV (reference sequence). With V trimmed by 6 bases and J by 0 bases, 11 bases remained unmatched. CDR3 in DNA: TGTGCCAGCAGCGAGGGGGCGCGGGGGAGCTCCTATAATTCACCCCTCCACTTT. Protein product: CASSEGARGSSYNSPLHF.

The sample holds many counts of this clonotype. The J gene is TRBJ2-3, the V gene TRBV20-1; either TRBD1 or TRBD2 may fit D (5 bases each). This CDR3 is built from 16 residues. With 3 bases removed from V and 0 bases from J, the gap between germline ends came to 16 bases. From germline, CDR1 is DFQATT and CDR2 SNEGSKA (reference sequence). The CDR3 nucleotides read TGCAGTGCTAGGGTGCCGGGGCAACTTAGCACAGATACGCAGTATTTT. It encodes CSARVPGQLSTDTQYF.

This clonotype was picked up many times. V usage is TRBV7-2 and J usage is TRBJ2-1; a possible D gene is TRBD1 (5 bases). Trimming shortened V by 1 base and J by 10 bases, and 14 bases separated the two germline ends. This CDR3 comprises 14 residues. Germline V CDR1 and CDR2: SGHTA, FQGNSA. The CDR3 sequence is CASSLETVALEQFF. The CDR3 DNA sequence: TGTGCCAGCAGCTTAGAGACAGTGGCGCTGGAGCAGTTCTTC.

In its sample, this clonotype ranks as medium-sized. V usage is TRBV28 and J usage is TRBJ1-2; TRBD1 agrees at 8 bases. V shed 4 bases, J shed 3 bases, and the junction held 10 bases outside the gene matches. Per germline, CDR1 MDHEN and CDR2 SYDVKM. The CDR3 totals 16 residues. This CDR3 reads CASSSPSDRADYGYTF. The CDR3 coding sequence is TGTGCCAGCAGTTCCCCCTCGGACAGGGCCGACTATGGCTACACCTTC.

Many counts were recorded for this clonotype. This rearrangement joins TRBV2 to TRBJ2-2; D is undetermined. Germline lookup yields CDR1 SNHLY and CDR2 FYNNEI. This CDR3 has 14 amino acids. Trimming left V 1 base short and J 4 bases short, with 7 bases between. For the CDR3, the DNA is TGTGCCAGCAGTGAAGGGAGAGGCACCGGGGAGCTGTTTTTT. Protein sequence: CASSEGRGTGELFF.

Comment on this clonotype: A much larger clone differs by one base, so this may be a read error. The CDR3 DNA sequence: TGTGTCAGCACCGCAGTACCCGGGACAGGCGTGACCGGGGAGCTGTTTTTT. Its protein is CVSTAVPGTGVTGELFF. V and J are TRBV28 and TRBJ2-2; 8 positions match TRBD1. The germline V gene has CDR1 MDHEN and CDR2 SYDVKM. The CDR3 loop spans 17 amino acids. Full variable domain (rest looked up from reference TRBV28 and TRBJ2-2): DVKVTQSSRYLVKRTGEKVFLECVQDMDHENMFWYRQDPGLGLRLIYFSYDVKMKEKGDIPEGYSVSREKKERFSLILESASTNQTSMYLCVSTAVPGTGVTGELFFGEGSRLTVL.

This clonotype came up a few times. The chain combines TRBV4-3 with TRBJ2-1; D not certain. Looked up from germline, CDR1 is LGHNA and CDR2 is YSLEER. This CDR3 has 16 residues. The V end was cut by 1 base, the J end by 7 bases, with 17 bases between. CDR3 residues: CASSQGGTTLWNEQFF. The CDR3 DNA reads TGCGCCAGCAGCCAAGGAGGAACTACCCTTTGGAATGAGCAGTTCTTC.

This clonotype appeared many times. The chain combines TRBV6-6 with TRBJ1-4; 9 bases agree with TRBD1. CDR1 and CDR2 from the germline V gene are MNHNY and SVGAGI (reference sequence). The CDR3 consists of 16 residues. The V and J ends lost 2 bases and 10 bases, in that order; junction bases with no gene match: 11. DNA of the CDR3: TGTGCCAGCAGTTACCGTCCCGGGACAGGGTTCGGAAAACTGTTTTTT. Protein product: CASSYRPGTGFGKLFF.

The chain carries TRBV11-2 and TRBJ2-7; D unresolved. CDR1 and CDR2 from the germline V gene are SGHAT and FQNNGV. CDR3 length: 14 amino acids. V shed 1 base and J shed 5 bases, with 12 bases lying between them. Here the CDR3 reads CASSLALRPNEQYF. The DNA of the CDR3 is TGTGCCAGCAGCTTAGCCCTCAGACCCAACGAGCAGTACTTC.

The table lists this clonotype with a few counts. The chain carries TRBV5-1 and TRBJ2-2; D is perhaps TRBD2 (5 bases). The CDR3 is 15 residues long. From germline, CDR1 is SGHRS and CDR2 YFSETQ. Between the trimmed V and J ends, which lost 7 bases and 0 bases, there was a span of 13 bases. CDR3 region: CASARALANTGELFF. The CDR3 DNA follows: TGCGCCAGCGCGAGGGCTCTAGCGAACACCGGGGAGCTGTTTTTT. Drawing the rest from reference TRBV5-1 and TRBJ2-2, the complete variable domain is KAGVTQTPRYLIKTRGQQVTLSCSPISGHRSVSWYQQTPGQGLQFLFEYFSETQRNKGNFPGRFSGRQFSNSRSEMNVSTLELGDSALYLCASARALANTGELFFGEGSRLTVL.

This clonotype has a count of ten or more. The rearrangement joins TRBV2 to TRBJ2-7; D perhaps matches TRBD2 (5 bases). Trimming pared 7 bases from V and 7 bases from J, leaving 11 bases between. This CDR3 has 11 residues. CDR1 and CDR2 from the germline V gene are SNHLY and FYNNEI. The chain's CDR3 is CASILAGEQYF. For the CDR3, the DNA is TGTGCCAGCATCCTGGCGGGTGAGCAGTACTTC.

This clonotype was picked up many times. The chain employs TRBV3-1 and TRBJ1-3; D gene ambiguous. V dropped 1 base and J dropped 0 bases, with 10 bases sitting between them. The CDR3 length is 16 residues. Germline V gene data show CDR1 as LGHDT and CDR2 as YNNKEL (reference sequence). The CDR3 spells CASSQGIRNSGNTIYF. CDR3 coding DNA: TGTGCCAGCAGCCAAGGAATCCGGAACTCTGGAAACACCATATATTTT.

At least ten counts were recorded for this clonotype. CDR3 nucleotide sequence: TGCAGTGTGGGACTAGCGGGGGGTTACGAGCAGTACTTC. Protein: CSVGLAGGYEQYF. The chain joins TRBV20-1 to TRBJ2-7; 15 positions agree with TRBD2. V lost 7 bases, J lost 4 bases, and 2 bases stayed unmatched. The CDR3 sequence is 13 residues long. CDR1 is DFQATT, CDR2 SNEGSKA, per germline (reference sequence).

This clonotype was seen ten or more times. The chain uses TRBV11-1 and TRBJ1-5, with D hard to call. CDR3 length: 15 amino acids. Germline V lookup: CDR1 SGHAT, CDR2 FQDESV (reference sequence). V was pared by 1 base and J by 0 bases, with 7 bases between. The CDR3 sequence: CASSLGANSNQPQHF. Written as DNA, the CDR3 is TGTGCCAGCAGCTTAGGGGCGAATAGCAATCAGCCCCAGCATTTT.

This clonotype showed up just a few times. The chain links TRBV12-3 or TRBV12-4 to TRBJ1-2, with D perhaps TRBD1 (5 bases). Trimming removed 6 bases from V and 4 bases from J, with 15 bases in between. The CDR3 spans 14 residues. CDR3 sequence (DNA): TGTGCCAGCAGAAGGGACGTTGACGGCTATGGCTACACCTTC. Translation gives CASRRDVDGYGYTF.

This clonotype has more than one count but fewer than ten. The chain is built from TRBV10-3 and TRBJ1-2; a weak D match, TRBD1 (6 bases). Germline CDR1 reads ENHRY; CDR2 reads SYGVKD. The CDR3 is 14 residues long. Trimming took off 0 bases at V and 4 bases at J, with 9 bases between the two ends. This CDR3 is CAISESRTAYGYTF. The CDR3, as DNA: TGTGCCATCAGTGAGTCCAGGACAGCCTATGGCTACACCTTC.